The T cell receptor beta chain under discussion was sequenced for a study of CD8+CD57+ T cells in acquired aplastic anemia. Study-wide context: The study obtained an average of approximately 3 ug of DNA from sorted CD4+ and CD8+ cells. Healthy CD8+ samples averaged about 11 million reads.

The CDR3 is 14 residues long. Germline V lookup: CDR1 SGHRS, CDR2 YFSETQ. Trimming removed 0 bases from V and 4 bases from J, with 10 bases in between. The template for TCR beta VDJ and CDR3 sequence profiling was genomic DNA. One entry per CDR3 protein, called by TCRdb with MiXCR from the reads. The sample yields 350,000 to 450,000 distinct CDR3 sequences, roughly 64% seen once. Study-wide points: Both patients and controls carried the same twenty-nine CD8+ CDR3 sequences. Patient and control CD8+ Simpson's diversity was not significantly different.

In its sample, this clonotype was seen many times. No antigen is known for it. The CDR3 does not close with the conserved phenylalanine or tryptophan, likely indicating a read error. The TCR originated in a human donor in good health, serving as a control. Sequenced sample: sorted CD4+, CD8+, or CD8+CD57+ T cells (not recorded which) from PBMCs. J is TRBJ1-1 and V is TRBV5-1; D remains ambiguous. In DNA, the CDR3 is TGCGCCAGCAGCTTGGAGATGGCGGGCACTGAAGCTTTCCTT. Translated, it gives CASSLEMAGTEAFL.